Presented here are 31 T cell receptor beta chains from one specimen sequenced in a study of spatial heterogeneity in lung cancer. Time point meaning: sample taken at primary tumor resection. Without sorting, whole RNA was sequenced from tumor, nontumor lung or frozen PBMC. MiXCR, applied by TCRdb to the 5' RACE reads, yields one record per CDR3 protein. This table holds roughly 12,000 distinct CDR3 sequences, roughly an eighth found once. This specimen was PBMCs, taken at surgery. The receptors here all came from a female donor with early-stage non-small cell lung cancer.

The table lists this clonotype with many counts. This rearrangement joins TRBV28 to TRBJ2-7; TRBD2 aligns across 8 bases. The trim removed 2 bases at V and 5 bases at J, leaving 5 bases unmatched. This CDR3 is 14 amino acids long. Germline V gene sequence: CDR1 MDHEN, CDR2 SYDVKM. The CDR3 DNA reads TGTGCCAGCAGTTTACCGGGACTAGTCCACGAGCAGTACTTC. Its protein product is CASSLPGLVHEQYF.

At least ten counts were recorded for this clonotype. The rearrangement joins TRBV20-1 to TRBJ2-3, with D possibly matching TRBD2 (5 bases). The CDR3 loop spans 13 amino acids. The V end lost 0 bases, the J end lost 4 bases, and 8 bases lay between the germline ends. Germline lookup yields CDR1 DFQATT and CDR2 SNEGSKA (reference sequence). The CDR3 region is CSAREASPDTQYF. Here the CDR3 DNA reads TGCAGTGCTAGAGAAGCTAGCCCAGATACGCAGTATTTT.

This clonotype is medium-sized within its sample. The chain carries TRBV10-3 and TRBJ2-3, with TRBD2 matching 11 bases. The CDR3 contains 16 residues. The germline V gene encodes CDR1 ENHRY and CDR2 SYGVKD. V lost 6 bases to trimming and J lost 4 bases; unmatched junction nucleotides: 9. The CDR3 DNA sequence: TGTGCCATCAGAACTCAACTAGCGGGAGTCGCAGATACGCAGTATTTT. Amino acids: CAIRTQLAGVADTQYF.

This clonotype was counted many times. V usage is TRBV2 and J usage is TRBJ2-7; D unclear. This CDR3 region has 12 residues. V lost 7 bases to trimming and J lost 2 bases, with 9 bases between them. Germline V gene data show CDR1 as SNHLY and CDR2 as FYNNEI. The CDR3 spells CASTAVPYEQYF. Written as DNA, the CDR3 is TGTGCCAGCACGGCAGTACCCTACGAGCAGTACTTC. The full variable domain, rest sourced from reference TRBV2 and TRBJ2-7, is EPEVTQTPSHQVTQMGQEVILRCVPISNHLYFYWYRQILGQKVEFLVSFYNNEISEKSEIFDDQFSVERPDGSNFTLKIRSTKLEDSAMYFCASTAVPYEQYFGPGTRLTVT.

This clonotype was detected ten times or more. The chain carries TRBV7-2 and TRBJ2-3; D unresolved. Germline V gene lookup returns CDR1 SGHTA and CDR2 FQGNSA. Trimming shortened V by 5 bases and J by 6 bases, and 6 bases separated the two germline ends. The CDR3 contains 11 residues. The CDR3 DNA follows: TGTGCCAGCAGCATTGGTGATACGCAGTATTTT. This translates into CASSIGDTQYF.

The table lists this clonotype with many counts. CDR3 sequence (DNA): TGTGCCAGCAGCCAGCGACCGGACGAGCAGTACTTC. It translates to CASSQRPDEQYF. The chain couples TRBV3-1 to TRBJ2-7; D ambiguous. The CDR3 covers 12 residues. The V end was cut by 3 bases, the J end by 5 bases, with 8 bases between. Germline CDR1 reads LGHDT; CDR2 reads YNNKEL (reference sequence).

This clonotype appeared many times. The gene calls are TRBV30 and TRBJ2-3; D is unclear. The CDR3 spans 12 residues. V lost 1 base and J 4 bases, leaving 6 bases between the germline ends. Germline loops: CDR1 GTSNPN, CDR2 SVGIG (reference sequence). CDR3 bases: TGTGCCTGGAGTGGGATAGCAGATACGCAGTATTTT. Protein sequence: CAWSGIADTQYF. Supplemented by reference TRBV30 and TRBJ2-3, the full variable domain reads SQTIHQWPATLVQPVGSPLSLECTVEGTSNPNLYWYRQAAGRGLQLLFYSVGIGQISSEVPQNLSASRPQDRQFILSSKKLLLSDSGFYLCAWSGIADTQYFGPGTRLTVL.

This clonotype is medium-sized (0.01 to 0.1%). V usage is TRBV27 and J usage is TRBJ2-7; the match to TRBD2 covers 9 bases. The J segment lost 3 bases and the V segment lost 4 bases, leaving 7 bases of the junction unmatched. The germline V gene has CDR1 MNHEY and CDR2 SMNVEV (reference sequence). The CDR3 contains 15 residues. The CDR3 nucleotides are TGTGCCAGCAGTTCGACTAGCGGATACTACTACGAGCAGTACTTC. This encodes CASSSTSGYYYEQYF.

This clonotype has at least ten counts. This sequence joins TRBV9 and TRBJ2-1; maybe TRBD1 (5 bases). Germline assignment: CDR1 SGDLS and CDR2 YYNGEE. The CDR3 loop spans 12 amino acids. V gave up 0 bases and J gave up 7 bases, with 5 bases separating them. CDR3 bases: TGTGCCAGCAGCGTAGCAGGGAATGAGCAGTTCTTC. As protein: CASSVAGNEQFF.

CDR3 sequence: CASSRRVGRGPNSPLHF. CDR3 sequence (DNA): TGTGCCAGCAGCCGCCGCGTTGGTCGGGGGCCGAATTCACCCCTCCACTTT. The chain links TRBV3-1 to TRBJ1-6; D is possibly TRBD1 (6 bases). From germline, CDR1 is LGHDT and CDR2 YNNKEL (reference sequence). Deletions cut 4 bases from V and 7 bases from J, with 20 bases between. The length of the CDR3 is 17 residues.

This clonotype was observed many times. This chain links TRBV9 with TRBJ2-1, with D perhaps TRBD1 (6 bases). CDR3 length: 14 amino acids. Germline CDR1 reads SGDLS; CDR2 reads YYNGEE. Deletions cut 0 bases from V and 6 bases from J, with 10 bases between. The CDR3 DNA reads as TGTGCCAGCAGCGTAGATTCCAGGGGCAATGAGCAGTTCTTC. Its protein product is CASSVDSRGNEQFF. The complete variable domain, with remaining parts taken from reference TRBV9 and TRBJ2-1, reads DSGVTQTPKHLITATGQRVTLRCSPRSGDLSVYWYQQSLDQGLQFLIQYYNGEERAKGNILERFSAQQFPDLHSELNLSSLELGDSALYFCASSVDSRGNEQFFGPGTRLTVL.

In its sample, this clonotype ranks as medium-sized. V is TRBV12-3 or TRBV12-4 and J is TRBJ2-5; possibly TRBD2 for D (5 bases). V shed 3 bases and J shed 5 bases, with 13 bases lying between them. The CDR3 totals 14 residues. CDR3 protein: CASSFGVGGETQYF. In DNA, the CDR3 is TGTGCCAGCAGTTTCGGGGTAGGCGGGGAGACCCAGTACTTC.

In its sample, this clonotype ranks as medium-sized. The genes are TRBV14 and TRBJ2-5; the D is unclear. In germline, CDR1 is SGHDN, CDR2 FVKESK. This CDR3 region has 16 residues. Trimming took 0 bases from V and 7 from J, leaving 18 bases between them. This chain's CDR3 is CASSQDVTSVLGTQYF. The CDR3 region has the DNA TGTGCCAGCAGCCAAGATGTAACGTCGGTTCTCGGGACCCAGTACTTC.

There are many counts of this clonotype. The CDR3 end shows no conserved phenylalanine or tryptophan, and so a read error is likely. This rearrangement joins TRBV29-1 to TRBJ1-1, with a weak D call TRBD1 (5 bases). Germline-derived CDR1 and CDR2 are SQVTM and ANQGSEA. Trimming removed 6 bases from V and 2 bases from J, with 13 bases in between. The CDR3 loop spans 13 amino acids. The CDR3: CSVGTHHNTEAFL. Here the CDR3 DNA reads TGCAGCGTCGGGACGCACCATAACACTGAAGCTTTCCTT.

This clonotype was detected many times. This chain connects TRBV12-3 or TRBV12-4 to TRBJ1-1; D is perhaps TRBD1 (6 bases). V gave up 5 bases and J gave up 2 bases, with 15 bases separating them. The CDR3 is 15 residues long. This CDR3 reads CASSPLGGRNTEAFF. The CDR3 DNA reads TGTGCCAGCAGTCCCTTGGGGGGGCGAAACACTGAAGCTTTCTTT.

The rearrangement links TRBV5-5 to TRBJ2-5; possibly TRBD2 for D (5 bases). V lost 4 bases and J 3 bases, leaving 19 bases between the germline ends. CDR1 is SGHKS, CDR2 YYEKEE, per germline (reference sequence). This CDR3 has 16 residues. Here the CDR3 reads CASSDDYGRGKETQYF. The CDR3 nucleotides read TGTGCCAGCAGCGACGATTATGGGAGAGGGAAAGAGACCCAGTACTTC. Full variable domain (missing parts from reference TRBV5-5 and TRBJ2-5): DAGVTQSPTHLIKTRGQQVTLRCSPISGHKSVSWYQQVLGQGPQFIFQYYEKEERGRGNFPDRFSARQFPNYSSELNVNALLLGDSALYLCASSDDYGRGKETQYFGPGTRLLVL.

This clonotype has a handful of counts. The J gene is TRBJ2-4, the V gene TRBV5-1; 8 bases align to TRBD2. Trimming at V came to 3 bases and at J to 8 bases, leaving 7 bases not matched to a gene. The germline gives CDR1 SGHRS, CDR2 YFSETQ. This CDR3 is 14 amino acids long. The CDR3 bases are TGCGCCAGCAGCTGGGGCCCCGGGGGGGACATTCAGTACTTC. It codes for CASSWGPGGDIQYF.

The CDR3 reads CASRPPGLAGGSRKTGELFF. CDR3 nucleotide sequence: TGTGCCAGTAGGCCGCCGGGACTAGCGGGGGGGTCCCGAAAAACCGGGGAGCTGTTTTTT. V gene TRBV19 combines with J gene TRBJ2-2; 16 nucleotides line up with TRBD2. Per the germline V gene, CDR1 is LNHDA and CDR2 is SQIVND (reference sequence). Trimming at V came to 6 bases and at J to 5 bases, leaving 15 bases not matched to a gene. This CDR3 comprises 20 residues.

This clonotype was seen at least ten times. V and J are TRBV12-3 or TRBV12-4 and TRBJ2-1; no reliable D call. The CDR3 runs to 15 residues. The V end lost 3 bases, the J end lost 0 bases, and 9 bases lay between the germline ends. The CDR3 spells CASSLVPSSYNEQFF. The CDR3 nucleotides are TGTGCCAGCAGTTTGGTCCCTTCCTCCTACAATGAGCAGTTCTTC.

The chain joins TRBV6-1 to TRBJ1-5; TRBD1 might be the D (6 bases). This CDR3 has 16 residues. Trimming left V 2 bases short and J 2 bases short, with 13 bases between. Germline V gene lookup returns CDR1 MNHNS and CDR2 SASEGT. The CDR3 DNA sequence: TGTGCCAGCAGTGAACCCGACAGGTTCCGCAATCAGCCCCAGCATTTT. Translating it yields CASSEPDRFRNQPQHF.

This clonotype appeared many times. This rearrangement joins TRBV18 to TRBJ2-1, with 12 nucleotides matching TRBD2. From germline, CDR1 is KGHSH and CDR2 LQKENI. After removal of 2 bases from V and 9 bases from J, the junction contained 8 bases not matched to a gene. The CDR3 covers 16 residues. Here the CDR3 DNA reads TGTGCCAGCTCACCATCCTCTAGCGGGAGGGCCGTTGAGCAGTTCTTC. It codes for CASSPSSSGRAVEQFF. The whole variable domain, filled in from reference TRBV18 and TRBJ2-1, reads NAGVMQNPRHLVRRRGQEARLRCSPMKGHSHVYWYRQLPEEGLKFMVYLQKENIIDESGMPKERFSAEFPKEGPSILRIQQVVRGDSAAYFCASSPSSSGRAVEQFFGPGTRLTVL.

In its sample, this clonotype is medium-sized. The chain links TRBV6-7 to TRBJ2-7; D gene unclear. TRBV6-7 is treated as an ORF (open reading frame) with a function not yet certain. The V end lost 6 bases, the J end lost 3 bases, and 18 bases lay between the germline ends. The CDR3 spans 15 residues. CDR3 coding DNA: TGTGCCAGCAGAAGGGATGGTCATCGCTACTACGAGCAGTACTTC. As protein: CASRRDGHRYYEQYF.

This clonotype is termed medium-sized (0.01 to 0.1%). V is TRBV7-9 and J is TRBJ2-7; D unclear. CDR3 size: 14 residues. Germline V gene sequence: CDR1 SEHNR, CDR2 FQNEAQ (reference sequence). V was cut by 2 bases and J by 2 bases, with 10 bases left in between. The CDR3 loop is CASSLPAAPYEQYF. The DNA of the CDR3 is TGTGCCAGCAGCTTACCAGCTGCCCCCTACGAGCAGTACTTC.

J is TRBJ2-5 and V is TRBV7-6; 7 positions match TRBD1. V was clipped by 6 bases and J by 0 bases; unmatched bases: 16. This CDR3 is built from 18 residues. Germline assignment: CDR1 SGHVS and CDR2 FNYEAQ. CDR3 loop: CASSPTASDRAYQETQYF. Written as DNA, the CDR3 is TGTGCCAGCAGTCCTACCGCGTCCGACAGGGCGTACCAAGAGACCCAGTACTTC.

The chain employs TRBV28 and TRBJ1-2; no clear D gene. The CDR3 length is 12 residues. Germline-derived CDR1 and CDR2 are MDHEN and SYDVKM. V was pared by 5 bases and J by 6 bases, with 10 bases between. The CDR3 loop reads CASSLQTHGYTF. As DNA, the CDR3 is TGTGCCAGCAGTCTTCAAACCCATGGCTACACCTTC.

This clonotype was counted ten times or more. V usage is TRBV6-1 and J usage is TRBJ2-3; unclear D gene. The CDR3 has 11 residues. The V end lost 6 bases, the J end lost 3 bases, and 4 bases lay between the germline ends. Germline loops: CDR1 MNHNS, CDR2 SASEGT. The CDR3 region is CASSVTDTQYF. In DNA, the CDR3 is TGTGCCAGCAGCGTAACAGATACGCAGTATTTT.

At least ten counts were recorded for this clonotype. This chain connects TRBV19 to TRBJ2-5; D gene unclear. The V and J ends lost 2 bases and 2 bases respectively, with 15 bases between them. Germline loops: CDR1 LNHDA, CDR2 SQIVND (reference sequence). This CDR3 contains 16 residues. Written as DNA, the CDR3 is TGTGCCAGTAGTATACAACACCGCGGACCACAAGAGACCCAGTACTTC. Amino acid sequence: CASSIQHRGPQETQYF.

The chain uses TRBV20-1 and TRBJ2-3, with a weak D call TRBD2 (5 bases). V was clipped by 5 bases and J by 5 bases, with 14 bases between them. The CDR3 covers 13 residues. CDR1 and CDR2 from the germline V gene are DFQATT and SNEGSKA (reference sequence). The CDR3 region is CSAPFEGRDTQYF. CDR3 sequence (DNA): TGCAGTGCTCCGTTTGAGGGTAGAGATACGCAGTATTTT.

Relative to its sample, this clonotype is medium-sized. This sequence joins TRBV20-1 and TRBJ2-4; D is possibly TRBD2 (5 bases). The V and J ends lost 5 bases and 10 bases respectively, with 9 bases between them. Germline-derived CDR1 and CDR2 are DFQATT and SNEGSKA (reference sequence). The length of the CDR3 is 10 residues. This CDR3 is CSAQGGIQYF. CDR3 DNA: TGCAGTGCTCAAGGCGGGATTCAGTACTTC.

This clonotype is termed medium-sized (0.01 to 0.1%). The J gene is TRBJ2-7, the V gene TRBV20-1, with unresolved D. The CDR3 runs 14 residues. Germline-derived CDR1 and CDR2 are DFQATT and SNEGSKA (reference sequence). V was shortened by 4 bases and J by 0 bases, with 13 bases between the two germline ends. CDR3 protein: CSATPRASSYEQYF. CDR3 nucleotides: TGCAGTGCTACCCCCCGGGCCAGCTCCTACGAGCAGTACTTC.

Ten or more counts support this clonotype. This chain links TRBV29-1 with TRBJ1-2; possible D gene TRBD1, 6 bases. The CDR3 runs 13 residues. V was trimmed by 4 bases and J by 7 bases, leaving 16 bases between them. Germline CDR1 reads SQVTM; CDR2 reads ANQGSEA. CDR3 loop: CSVAQGTLGGYTF. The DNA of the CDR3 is TGCAGCGTTGCCCAGGGGACGTTGGGTGGCTACACCTTC.